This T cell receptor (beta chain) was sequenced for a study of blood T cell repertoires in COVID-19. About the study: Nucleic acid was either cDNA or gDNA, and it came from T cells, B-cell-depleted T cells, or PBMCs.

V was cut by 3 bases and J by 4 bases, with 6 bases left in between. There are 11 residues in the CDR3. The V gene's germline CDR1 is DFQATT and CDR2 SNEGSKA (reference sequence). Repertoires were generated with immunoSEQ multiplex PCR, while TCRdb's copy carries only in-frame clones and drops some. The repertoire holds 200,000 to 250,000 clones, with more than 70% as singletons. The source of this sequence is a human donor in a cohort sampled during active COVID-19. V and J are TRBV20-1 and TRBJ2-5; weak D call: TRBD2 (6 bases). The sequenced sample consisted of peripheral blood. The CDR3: CSASGGETQYF. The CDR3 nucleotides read TGCAGTGCTAGCGGGGGAGAGACCCAGTACTTC.